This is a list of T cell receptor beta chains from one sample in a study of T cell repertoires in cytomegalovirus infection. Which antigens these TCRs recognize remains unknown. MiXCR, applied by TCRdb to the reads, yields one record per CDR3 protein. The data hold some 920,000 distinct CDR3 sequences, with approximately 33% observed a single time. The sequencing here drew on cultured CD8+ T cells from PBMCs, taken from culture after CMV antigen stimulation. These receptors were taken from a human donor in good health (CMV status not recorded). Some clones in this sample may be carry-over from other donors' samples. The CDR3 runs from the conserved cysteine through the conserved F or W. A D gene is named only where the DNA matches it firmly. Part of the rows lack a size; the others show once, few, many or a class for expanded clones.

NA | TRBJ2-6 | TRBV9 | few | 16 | CASSADPGSGANVLTF | TGTGCCAGCAGCGCCGACCCAGGGTCTGGGGCCAACGTCCTGACTTTC
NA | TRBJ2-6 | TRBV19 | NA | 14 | CASSMNPPGYDLTF | TGTGCCAGTAGTATGAATCCTCCGGGATATGACCTGACTTTC
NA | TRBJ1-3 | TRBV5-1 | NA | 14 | CASSDPGAGNTIYF | TGCGCCAGCAGCGATCCAGGGGCTGGAAACACCATATATTTT
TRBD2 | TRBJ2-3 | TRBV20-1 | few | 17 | CSAVGLAGGHSTDTQYF | TGCAGTGCTGTCGGACTAGCGGGGGGGCACTCGACAGATACGCAGTATTTT
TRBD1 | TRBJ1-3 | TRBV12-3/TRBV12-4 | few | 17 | CASSLPTGGISGNTIYF | TGTGCCAGCAGTTTACCGACAGGGGGTATATCTGGAAACACCATATATTTT
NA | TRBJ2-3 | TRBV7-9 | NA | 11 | CASQSTDTQYF | TGTGCCAGCCAGTCCACAGATACGCAGTATTTT
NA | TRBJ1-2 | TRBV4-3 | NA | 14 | CASSQASGVYGYTF | TGCGCCAGCAGCCAAGCGTCCGGGGTCTATGGCTACACCTTC
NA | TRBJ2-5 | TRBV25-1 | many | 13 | CASHSDSLETQYF | TGTGCCAGCCACTCGGACAGCTTGGAGACCCAGTACTTC
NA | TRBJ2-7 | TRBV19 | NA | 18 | CASPKELEGPPESYEQYF | TGTGCCAGTCCAAAAGAGTTAGAAGGGCCCCCTGAGTCCTACGAGCAGTACTTC
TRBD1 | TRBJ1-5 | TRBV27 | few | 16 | CASSPTGGGWNQPQHF | TGTGCCAGCAGTCCGACAGGGGGCGGGTGGAATCAGCCCCAGCATTTT
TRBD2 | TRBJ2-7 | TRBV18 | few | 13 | CASSRGGSDEQYF | TGTGCCAGCTCACGGGGGGGTAGTGACGAGCAGTACTTC
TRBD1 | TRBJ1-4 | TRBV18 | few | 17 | CASSPHRGRLANEKLFF | TGTGCCAGCTCACCACACAGGGGGCGCTTGGCTAATGAAAAACTGTTTTTT
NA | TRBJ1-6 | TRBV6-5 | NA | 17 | CASSYSITRNYNSPLHF | TGTGCCAGCAGTTACTCGATTACCAGGAACTATAATTCACCCCTCCACTTT
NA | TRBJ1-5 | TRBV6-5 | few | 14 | CASTITDSNQPQHF | TGTGCCAGCACCATAACCGACTCCAATCAGCCCCAGCATTTT
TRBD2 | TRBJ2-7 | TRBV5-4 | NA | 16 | CASSSAAGVSSYEQYF | TGTGCCAGCAGCTCCGCCGCGGGGGTTTCCTCCTACGAGCAGTACTTC
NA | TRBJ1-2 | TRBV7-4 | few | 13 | CASSLVQKNGYTF | TGTGCCAGCAGCTTAGTACAGAAGAATGGCTACACCTTC
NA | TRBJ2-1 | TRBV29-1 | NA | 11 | CSVTEYNEQFF | TGCAGCGTTACGGAGTACAATGAGCAGTTCTTC
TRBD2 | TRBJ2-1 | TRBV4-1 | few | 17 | CASSHAAGTSVYNEQFF | TGCGCCAGCAGCCACGCGGCGGGGACTAGCGTGTACAATGAGCAGTTCTTC
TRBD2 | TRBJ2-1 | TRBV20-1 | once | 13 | CSARGLASHEQFF | TGCAGTGCGAGGGGACTAGCGTCTCATGAGCAGTTCTTC
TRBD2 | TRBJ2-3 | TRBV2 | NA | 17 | CASGVGLSGGPTDTQYF | TGTGCCAGCGGAGTAGGCCTTAGCGGGGGGCCCACAGATACGCAGTATTTT
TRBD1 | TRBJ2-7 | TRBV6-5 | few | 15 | CASSYSWDRAYEQYF | TGTGCCAGCAGTTACTCCTGGGACAGAGCCTACGAGCAGTACTTC
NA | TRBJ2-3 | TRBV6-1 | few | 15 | CASSEAQFGTDTQYF | TGTGCCAGCAGTGAAGCGCAATTTGGGACAGATACGCAGTATTTT
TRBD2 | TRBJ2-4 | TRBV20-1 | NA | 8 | CSAGRGYF | TGCAGTGCTGGGAGGGGGTACTTC
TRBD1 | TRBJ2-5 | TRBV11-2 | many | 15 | CASSLDPGGFETQYF | TGTGCCAGCAGCTTAGATCCAGGGGGTTTCGAGACCCAGTACTTC
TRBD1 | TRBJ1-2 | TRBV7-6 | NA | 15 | CASSLDVTGGDGYTF | TGTGCCAGCAGCTTAGACGTTACAGGGGGCGATGGCTACACCTTC
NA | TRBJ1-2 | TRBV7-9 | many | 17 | CASSLSSPGDINYGYTF | TGTGCCAGCAGCTTATCGTCCCCCGGTGACATCAACTATGGCTACACCTTC
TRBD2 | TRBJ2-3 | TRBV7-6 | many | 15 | CASSLEGLAGDTQYF | TGTGCCAGCAGCTTAGAGGGACTAGCAGGAGATACGCAGTATTTT
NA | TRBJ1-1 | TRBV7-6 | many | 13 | CASSEDRNTEAFF | TGTGCCAGCAGCGAGGACCGGAACACTGAAGCTTTCTTT
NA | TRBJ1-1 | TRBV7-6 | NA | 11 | CATDPATEAFF | TGTGCCACCGACCCGGCTACTGAAGCTTTCTTT
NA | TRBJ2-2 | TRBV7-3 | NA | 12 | CASRGRGGELFF | TGTGCCAGCCGAGGTCGTGGCGGGGAGCTGTTTTTT
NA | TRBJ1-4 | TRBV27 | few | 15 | CASSLWGPPAEKLFF | TGTGCCAGCAGTTTATGGGGCCCTCCTGCTGAAAAACTGTTTTTT
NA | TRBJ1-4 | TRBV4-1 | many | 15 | CASSPGGEANEKLFF | TGCGCCAGCAGCCCGGGGGGCGAGGCTAATGAAAAACTGTTTTTT
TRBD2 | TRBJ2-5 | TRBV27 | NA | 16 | CASSATSSGLQETQYF | TGTGCCAGCAGTGCCACATCTAGCGGCCTCCAAGAGACCCAGTACTTC
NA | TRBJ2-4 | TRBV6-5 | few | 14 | CASSYPGLPNIQYF | TGTGCCAGCAGTTACCCGGGACTGCCTAACATTCAGTACTTC
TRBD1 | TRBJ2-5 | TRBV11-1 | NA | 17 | CASSLTALGQREETQYF | TGTGCCAGCAGCTTAACCGCGCTGGGACAGAGGGAAGAGACCCAGTACTTC
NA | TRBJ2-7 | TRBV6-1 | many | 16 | CASSAGVTNPAYEQYF | TGTGCCAGCAGTGCTGGAGTAACCAATCCCGCCTACGAGCAGTACTTC
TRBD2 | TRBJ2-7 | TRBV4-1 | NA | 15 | CASSVTSGAGYEQYF | TGCGCCAGCAGCGTTACTAGCGGGGCCGGCTACGAGCAGTACTTC
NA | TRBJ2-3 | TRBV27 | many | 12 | CASSSPTDTQYF | TGTGCCAGCAGTTCCCCCACAGATACGCAGTATTTT
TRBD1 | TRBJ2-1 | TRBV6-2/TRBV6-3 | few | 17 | CASSTRTGLRSYNEQFF | TGTGCCAGCAGTACCCGGACAGGGTTACGCTCCTACAATGAGCAGTTCTTC
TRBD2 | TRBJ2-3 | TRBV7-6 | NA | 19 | CASSFPRNPTSGGRDTQYF | TGTGCCAGCAGCTTCCCCCGGAATCCCACTAGCGGGGGTAGGGATACGCAGTATTTT
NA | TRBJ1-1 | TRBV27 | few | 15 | CASSLSKSANTEAFF | TGTGCCAGCAGTTTATCGAAGTCAGCGAACACTGAAGCTTTCTTT
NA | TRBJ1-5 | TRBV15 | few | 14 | CATSRDLGVQPQHF | TGTGCCACCAGCAGAGATCTAGGGGTCCAGCCCCAGCATTTT
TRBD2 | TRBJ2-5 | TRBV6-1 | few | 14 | CASGTSGGAKTQYF | TGTGCCAGCGGGACTAGCGGGGGGGCAAAGACCCAGTACTTC
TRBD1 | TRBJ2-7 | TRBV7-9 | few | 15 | CASSPDRGQGDEQYF | TGTGCCAGCAGCCCGGACAGGGGGCAAGGTGACGAGCAGTACTTC
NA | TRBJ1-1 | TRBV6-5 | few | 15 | CASSYSRDLNTEAFF | TGTGCCAGCAGTTACTCGCGGGACCTGAACACTGAAGCTTTCTTT